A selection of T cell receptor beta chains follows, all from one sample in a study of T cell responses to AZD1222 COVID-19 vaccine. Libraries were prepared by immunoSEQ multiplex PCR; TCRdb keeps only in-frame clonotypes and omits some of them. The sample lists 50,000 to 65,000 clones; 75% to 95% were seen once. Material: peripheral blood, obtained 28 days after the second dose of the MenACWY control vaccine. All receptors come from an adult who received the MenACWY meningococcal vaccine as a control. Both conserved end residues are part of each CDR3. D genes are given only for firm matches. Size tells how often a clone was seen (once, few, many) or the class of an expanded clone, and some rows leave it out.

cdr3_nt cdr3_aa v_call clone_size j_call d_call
TGTGCCAGCCAGATCGGGACAGCCTCCTACGAGCAGTACTTC CASQIGTASYEQYF TRBV6-5 NA TRBJ2-7 TRBD1
TGTGCCAGCACCCTCATAGGACAGCACATTTACAATGAGCAGTTCTTC CASTLIGQHIYNEQFF TRBV5-6 NA TRBJ2-1 NA
TGTGCCAGCAGCTTAAGACTCTCTGGAAACACCATATATTTT CASSLRLSGNTIYF TRBV11-2 once TRBJ1-3 NA
TGTGCCAGCAGCCCAATTCGGACAGCCTACAATGAGCAGTTCTTC CASSPIRTAYNEQFF TRBV7-9 NA TRBJ2-1 NA
TGTGCCAGCAGCCAAAGCCACGATCAGCCCCAGCATTTT CASSQSHDQPQHF TRBV14 NA TRBJ1-5 NA
TGTGCCAGCAGCGAGCGGGGTCGGACTGAAGCTTTCTTT CASSERGRTEAFF TRBV6-5 NA TRBJ1-1 NA
TGTGCCAGCAGGGATCCGGGCCTTAACACTGAAGCTTTCTTT CASRDPGLNTEAFF TRBV28 NA TRBJ1-1 NA
TGTGCCAGCAGCGCGGATGGGGGGGGTTATCAGCCCCAGCATTTT CASSADGGGYQPQHF TRBV9 NA TRBJ1-5 NA
TGCAGTGCTCGCCAAGAGACCCAGTACTTC CSARQETQYF TRBV20-1 once TRBJ2-5 NA
TGTGCCAGCAGTTTATCTGGGGTGAACACTGAAGCTTTCTTT CASSLSGVNTEAFF TRBV27 NA TRBJ1-1 NA
TGTGCCAGCACCCGGGGGGTCTCCGGGGGAGAGACCCAGTACTTC CASTRGVSGGETQYF TRBV2 NA TRBJ2-5 TRBD2
TGTGCCACCATGGGCCCGACGAGGGAGCAGTACTTC CATMGPTREQYF TRBV24-1 NA TRBJ2-7 NA
TGTGCCACCAGTGAAAGCGGGACGAACCACGAGCAGTACTTC CATSESGTNHEQYF TRBV24-1 NA TRBJ2-7 TRBD2
TGTGCCAGCAGCCACTTTGCCGGGGAGCAGTACTTC CASSHFAGEQYF TRBV3-1/TRBV3-2 NA TRBJ2-7 NA
TGTGCCAGCAGCCCGATGGGGGGTTTCCCCTTTTTC CASSPMGGFPFF TRBV13 few TRBJ1-2 NA
TGCGCCAGCAGCCGGGTAGAGCCCCTCGGGGAGACCCAGTACTTC CASSRVEPLGETQYF TRBV4-1 NA TRBJ2-5 NA
TGTGCCAGCAGACCGGAGGGGCTGGGGACTGAAGCTTTCTTT CASRPEGLGTEAFF TRBV28 NA TRBJ1-1 NA
TGTGCTAGAGCGGGAGCGGGAGATACGCAGTATTTT CARAGAGDTQYF TRBV30 NA TRBJ2-3 TRBD2
TGTGCCAGCAGCCCGCTAACCTTCGGAGTAGAGAGCTACGAGCAGTACTTC CASSPLTFGVESYEQYF TRBV7-8 NA TRBJ2-7 NA
TGTGCCAGCTCACCGAAATCGACAGAGAGACAGCAGTACTTC CASSPKSTERQQYF TRBV18 once TRBJ2-4 NA
TGTGCCAGCAGCCTTAACGGATACACTGAAGCTTTCTTT CASSLNGYTEAFF TRBV27 few TRBJ1-1 NA
TGTGCCAGCTCAGGTTCGTCAATAAGGGGCACTGAAGCTTTCTTT CASSGSSIRGTEAFF TRBV18 NA TRBJ1-1 NA
TGCGCCAGCAGCCAAGTAAGGATTTCCAACGGTTTCTCTGGAAACACCATATATTTT CASSQVRISNGFSGNTIYF TRBV4-3 few TRBJ1-3 NA
TGTGCCAGCAGCCAAGATCCCGGCCGGGTTCAGCCCCAGCATTTT CASSQDPGRVQPQHF TRBV3-1/TRBV3-2 few TRBJ1-5 NA
TGTGCCAGCAGCGAAGACAGCTCGAACACCGGGGAGCTGTTTTTT CASSEDSSNTGELFF TRBV6-4 few TRBJ2-2 NA
TGTGCCTGGACCTTCGGGACTAGCGGGAAGGCAGATACGCAGTATTTT CAWTFGTSGKADTQYF TRBV30 NA TRBJ2-3 TRBD2
TGTGCCAGCGGGGGAGGCAGTCGGTACTATGGCTACACCTTC CASGGGSRYYGYTF TRBV25-1 once TRBJ1-2 NA
TGCAGCGTTGTTTGGGGGGGTGGCGGCAACAATGAGCAGTTCTTC CSVVWGGGGNNEQFF TRBV29-1 NA TRBJ2-1 TRBD2
TGTGCCAGCAGCCACAACAGGGAGGAAGGCTATGGCTACACCTTC CASSHNREEGYGYTF TRBV2 few TRBJ1-2 NA
TGTGCCAGCAGACCGGGACAGGCCTACGAGCAGTACTTC CASRPGQAYEQYF TRBV28 NA TRBJ2-7 TRBD1
TGTGCCAGCAGCTTAATTGGGACAGGGGTCGGCTACACCTTC CASSLIGTGVGYTF TRBV7-9 once TRBJ1-2 TRBD1
TGCAGTGCTAGTCCCCCCGACAGGGTGGGCTACGAGCAGTACTTC CSASPPDRVGYEQYF TRBV20-1 NA TRBJ2-7 TRBD1
TGTGCCAGCAGTTACTTCTACAGTTGGGCGCAGCACACTGAAGCTTTCTTT CASSYFYSWAQHTEAFF TRBV6-2/TRBV6-3 NA TRBJ1-1 NA
TGTGCCAGCAGTGAAGATCCCCATCCCAGACAGGCGGTAGCTTTCTTT CASSEDPHPRQAVAFF TRBV6-1 NA TRBJ1-1 NA
TGTGCCAGCAGTGGTCGAGGGGGGAGCTCCTACAATGAGCAGTTCTTC CASSGRGGSSYNEQFF TRBV6-4 NA TRBJ2-1 NA
TGCAGCGTTTCCAAAGACGATGGCTACACCTTC CSVSKDDGYTF TRBV29-1 NA TRBJ1-2 NA
TGTGCCAGCTCACCACTAGGGGCCGGACAGGGAACCGCCTATGGCTACACCTTC CASSPLGAGQGTAYGYTF TRBV18 once TRBJ1-2 TRBD1
TGTGCCAGCTCGCTCTACCAGGGGACAGACAGCTACGAGCAGTACTTC CASSLYQGTDSYEQYF TRBV18 NA TRBJ2-7 TRBD1
TGTGCCAGCAGCCAAGAGAGTACAGGGGACCCCTACGAGCAGTACTTC CASSQESTGDPYEQYF TRBV3-1/TRBV3-2 NA TRBJ2-7 TRBD1
TGTGCCACCAGCAGAGGGGCGGGACACCCGAACACTGAAGCTTTCTTT CATSRGAGHPNTEAFF TRBV15 NA TRBJ1-1 NA
TGTGCCACCTCGACAGGGTTCCAGGAGACCCAGTACTTC CATSTGFQETQYF TRBV24-1 NA TRBJ2-5 TRBD1
TGTGCCAGCAGCTTAATGGGCCCCCTTGCGAACACCGGGGAGCTGTTTTTT CASSLMGPLANTGELFF TRBV13 NA TRBJ2-2 NA
TGTGCCAGCAGCGTAGGGGAGCCGACAGATACGCAGTATTTT CASSVGEPTDTQYF TRBV9 NA TRBJ2-3 NA
TGCGCCAGCAGTGAGTTCGGACGGATGAGCAATCAGCCCCAGCATTTT CASSEFGRMSNQPQHF TRBV10-2 NA TRBJ1-5 NA
TGTGCCACCTCCCTAGCGGGCGCGGTAGATACGCAGTATTTT CATSLAGAVDTQYF TRBV28 NA TRBJ2-3 TRBD2
TGCAGCGTTGGAGGGCTTATAGGCAGGAACTACGAGCAGTACTTC CSVGGLIGRNYEQYF TRBV29-1 NA TRBJ2-7 NA
TGCGCCAGCAGCCAAGAGGGTTCTGGAAACACCATATATTTT CASSQEGSGNTIYF TRBV4-1 NA TRBJ1-3 NA
TGCGCCAGCAGCTTGGGAGGGTCGGGAGAGCAGTACTTC CASSLGGSGEQYF TRBV5-1 once TRBJ2-7 NA
TGTGCCAGCAGCTTAATGGCGTCGGATACGCAGTATTTT CASSLMASDTQYF TRBV7-2 NA TRBJ2-3 NA
TGTGCCAGCAGCCGCGGGGCGGAGCCGGGCTACGAGCAGTACTTC CASSRGAEPGYEQYF TRBV14 NA TRBJ2-7 NA
TGCGCCAGCAGCCCGGTTAAAGGGACACTTGCGAACACTGAAGCTTTCTTT CASSPVKGTLANTEAFF TRBV5-1 NA TRBJ1-1 NA
TGTGCCAGCAGCTTAAGGGCAGGGGAGGGTGAACTGTTTTTT CASSLRAGEGELFF TRBV7-8 NA TRBJ1-4 NA
TGTGCCAGCCGAACCGTCGGGGGGATAGGGTTGGTAGCTTTCTTT CASRTVGGIGLVAFF TRBV13 NA TRBJ1-1 NA
TGTGCCAGCAGTTTAATGACAGGGGAAGGAGCTTTCTTT CASSLMTGEGAFF TRBV12-3/TRBV12-4 NA TRBJ1-1 TRBD1
TGTGCCAGTAGTGCCTACAATGAGCAGTTCTTC CASSAYNEQFF TRBV19 NA TRBJ2-1 NA
TGTGCCAGCAGCGGCACGGGACGACCGAACACCGGGGAGCTGTTTTTT CASSGTGRPNTGELFF TRBV9 NA TRBJ2-2 NA
TGTGCCAGTAGTCCTTCCGCAGGGGGGAACTATGGCTACACCTTC CASSPSAGGNYGYTF TRBV19 NA TRBJ1-2 TRBD1
TGTGCCAGCAGCTTGGGGGCAGCGTCGAACACTGAAGCTTTCTTT CASSLGAASNTEAFF TRBV5-4 once TRBJ1-1 NA
TGTGCCAGCAGCGCCGAACCGGGACACCAACCAGAGACCCAGTACTTC CASSAEPGHQPETQYF TRBV9 NA TRBJ2-5 NA